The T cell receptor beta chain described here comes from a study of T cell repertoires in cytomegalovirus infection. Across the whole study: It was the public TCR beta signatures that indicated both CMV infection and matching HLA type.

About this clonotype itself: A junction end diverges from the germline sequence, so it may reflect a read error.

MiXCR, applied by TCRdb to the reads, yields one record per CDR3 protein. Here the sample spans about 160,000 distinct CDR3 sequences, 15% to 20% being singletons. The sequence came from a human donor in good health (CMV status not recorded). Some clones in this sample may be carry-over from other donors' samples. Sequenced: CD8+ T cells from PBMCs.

CDR3 sequence: CASSYSRDSDNEQFF. Written as DNA, the CDR3 is TGTGCCAGCAGTTATTCCCGGGACTCCGACAATGAGCAGTTCTTC. The chain uses TRBV6-2 or TRBV6-3 and TRBJ2-1, with a possible D match to TRBD2 (6 bases). The CDR3 has 15 residues. Germline CDR1 is MNHEY and CDR2 is SVGEGT.